This T cell receptor (beta chain) is drawn from a study of regulatory T cells in long-lasting Graves disease listed by TCRdb under 2021. For the study in its entirety: Persistent Graves' disease was defined as persistently positive TSH receptor autoantibodies together with antithyroid drug treatment for over 5 years. Peripheral blood TCR sequencing and RNA sequencing compared persistent Graves' disease patients with newly diagnosed Graves' disease patients. The study took place in China and was registered as a clinical trial. TCR sequencing covered around 13 persistent and roughly 20 newly diagnosed Graves' disease patients, approximately 33 samples in total. In the clinical cohort, patients with persistent Graves' disease had used antithyroid drugs for an average of around ten years.

The time point label, as the study defines it: persistent/refractory GD, antithyroid drugs over 5 years with positive TRAb. For both TCR sequencing and RNA sequencing, RNA was extracted from PBMCs using TRIzol. The diagnosis of Graves' disease was made according to American Thyroid Association guidelines. The patients came from an endocrinology department in Xi'an, China. Each patient gave about 9.1 milliliters of peripheral blood, collected in an EDTA anticoagulant tube. PBMCs were isolated by Ficoll Paque Plus density gradient separation without further T cell sorting. An Agilent 2100 Bioanalyzer and agarose gel were used to check RNA quality, and a NanoDrop 2000 was used to measure RNA concentration. Receptors were amplified or captured by multiplex PCR. The sequencing machine was an Illumina HiSeq 4000. iRepertoire HTBI primers and Arm-PCR amplification of CDR3 regions were used to construct TCR beta libraries. Before sequencing, the PCR products underwent gel purification. Concerning the study's data processing: A total of roughly 65 TRBV and about 13 TRBJ segments were identified across samples and were used for gene usage analysis of CDR3 amino acid clonotypes. Filtered high-quality paired reads were merged into contigs using COPE and FqMerger. BLAST was used to align contigs to IMGT TRBV, TRBD and TRBJ reference genes, with CDR3 defined following IMGT. Clonotypes above 0.1% frequency were classified as highly expanded clones. Repertoire diversity was measured by Shannon entropy, and V-J evenness by the Gini coefficient. A clonotype found in more than one individual was treated as public. TCRdb passed the public sequencing reads through fastp at Q25 and MiXCR, retaining productive beta sequences. Merged by CDR3 protein, the rows form single entries marked with the most common genes and DNA. These V and J calls are TCRdb output, not the study's own analysis. The sample profile shows a few hundred thousand distinct CDR3 sequences; roughly 24% of them were found once. 25% to 30% of the sample belongs to the ten largest clones.

With respect to this clonotype: Its antigen has not been determined. With a far larger clone one base away, a read error is the likely cause.

Measured from the cysteine to the phenylalanine, the CDR3 is 13 residues long. The sequence is cut down to CDR3 DNA, 39 bases in frame from base 1. V loses 4 bases, J loses 10 bases, and the germline ends lie 17 bases apart. The research as a whole found: Lower TCR Shannon entropy and fewer highly expanded clones were observed in persistent Graves' disease patients than in newly diagnosed patients, which suggested clonal expansion. TRBV28, TRBJ1-2 and TRBJ2-5 were preferentially used in persistent disease, while TRBV20-1 and TRBJ2-1 were favored in newly diagnosed disease. Persistent patients shared more public clonotypes among themselves (fewer than 3,000) than newly diagnosed patients did (roughly 920). Only the TCR beta chain was sequenced and analyzed. Peripheral blood alone was examined, since thyroid tissue, which constituted the primary lesion, could not be accessed. The authors acknowledged the small sample size as a limitation that may reduce accuracy.

The source is a woman aged 40-49 years with Graves disease. Donor details come from another sample of the same person, matched by shared clones. This chain joins TRBV12-3 or TRBV12-4 to TRBJ2-7, and the D gene may be TRBD2, 5 bases matching. The material sequenced was peripheral blood mononuclear cells (PBMCs), taken when the disease was refractory, from a patient treated with antithyroid drugs. The CDR3 protein sequence reads: CASSSTTQEAQYF. The nucleotide sequence is given as TGTGCCAGCAGTTCGACTACTCAAGAGGCCCAGTACTTC.